This T cell receptor (beta chain) was sequenced in a study of T cells in Graves' hyperthyroidism and ophthalmopathy. Study results and limitations: Ophthalmopathy was model-predicted a median about six months pre-onset. A model of 13 V-J pairs discriminated ophthalmopathy from stable hyperthyroidism.

Active moderate-to-severe ophthalmopathy, Clinical Activity Score at least 3, NOSPECS at least 4, under 3 months' duration. An approximately 10 ml volume of fresh peripheral blood provided the PBMCs. The ends were cut back, 4 bases at V and 2 bases at J, with 5 bases in the middle. Germline CDR1 GTSNPN, CDR2 SVGIG (reference sequence). The CDR3 totals 11 residues. RNA transcripts provided the source from which TCR beta CDR3 regions were amplified. During a first-round RT-PCR of the TCR CDR3, the HTBI primer set was used. TCRdb re-called the multiplex PCR reads with MiXCR, one entry per CDR3 protein. This table holds 500,000 or so distinct CDR3 sequences, 15% to 20% found once. For this clonotype: The antigen is unknown.

The sequence came from a woman younger than 35 with Graves' ophthalmopathy. The chain has TRBV30 and TRBJ2-5, with D uncertain. Input material: blood. The CDR3 loop is CAWTEQETQYF. For the CDR3, the DNA is TGTGCCTGGACAGAACAAGAGACCCAGTACTTC. Complete variable domain (other parts from reference TRBV30 and TRBJ2-5): SQTIHQWPATLVQPVGSPLSLECTVEGTSNPNLYWYRQAAGRGLQLLFYSVGIGQISSEVPQNLSASRPQDRQFILSSKKLLLSDSGFYLCAWTEQETQYFGPGTRLLVL.